The text below deals with one TCR beta chain. The germline gives CDR1 MNHEY, CDR2 SMNVEV (reference sequence). The CDR3 sequence is 15 residues long. The V gene lost 6 bases and the J gene lost 0 bases, with 14 bases spanning the gap. Study processing details: It was from reference gene primer amplification that nucleated cell counts were estimated. Produced via immunoSEQ multiplex PCR; TCRdb's table is partial and in-frame only. V, J and clone size reflect that table, while D and trimming were determined from the DNA. This table holds about 270,000 clones, 82% found once. This specimen comes from a study of blood T cell repertoires in COVID-19. Turning to the study itself: Specimens from acute and convalescent COVID-19 originated in the United States, Italy and Spain. Sources were T cells, B-cell-depleted T cells, or PBMCs; the material itself was cDNA or gDNA.

This clonotype was sampled from a woman younger than 30 with acute or convalescent COVID-19. The chain combines TRBV27 with TRBJ1-1, with a weak D call TRBD1 (5 bases). The specimen was peripheral blood. The CDR3 protein is CASRWTRNMNTEAFF. CDR3 nucleotides: TGTGCCAGCAGATGGACACGCAACATGAACACTGAAGCTTTCTTT.